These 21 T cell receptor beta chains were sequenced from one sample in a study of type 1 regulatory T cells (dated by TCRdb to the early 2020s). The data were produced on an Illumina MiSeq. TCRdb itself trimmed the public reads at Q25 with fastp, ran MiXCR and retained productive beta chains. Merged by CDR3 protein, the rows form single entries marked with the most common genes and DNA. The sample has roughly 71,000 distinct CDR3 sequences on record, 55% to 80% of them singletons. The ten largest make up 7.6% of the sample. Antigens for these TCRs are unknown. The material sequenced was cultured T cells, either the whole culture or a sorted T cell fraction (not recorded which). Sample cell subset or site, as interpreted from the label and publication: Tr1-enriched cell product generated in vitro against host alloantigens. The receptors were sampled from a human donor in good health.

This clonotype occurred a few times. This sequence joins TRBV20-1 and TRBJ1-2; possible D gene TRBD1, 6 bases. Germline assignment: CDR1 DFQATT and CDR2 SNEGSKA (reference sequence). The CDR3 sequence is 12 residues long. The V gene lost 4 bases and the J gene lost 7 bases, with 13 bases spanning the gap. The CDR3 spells CSANRQGIGYTF. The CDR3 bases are TGCAGTGCTAACCGGCAGGGGATTGGCTACACCTTC.

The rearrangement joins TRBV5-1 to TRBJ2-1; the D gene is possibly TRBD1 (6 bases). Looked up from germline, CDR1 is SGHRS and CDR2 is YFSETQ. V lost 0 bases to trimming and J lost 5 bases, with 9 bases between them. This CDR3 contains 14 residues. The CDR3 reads CASSLEGVDNEQFF. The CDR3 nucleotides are TGCGCCAGCAGCTTGGAGGGGGTTGACAATGAGCAGTTCTTC.

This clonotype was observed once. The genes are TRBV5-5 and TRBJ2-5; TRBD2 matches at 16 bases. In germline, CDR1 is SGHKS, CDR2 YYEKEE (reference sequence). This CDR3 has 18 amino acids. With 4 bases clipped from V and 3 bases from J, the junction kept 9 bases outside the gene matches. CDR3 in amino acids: CASSPDTGTSGREETQYF. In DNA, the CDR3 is TGTGCCAGCAGCCCGGACACCGGGACTAGCGGGAGGGAAGAGACCCAGTACTTC.

The CDR3 loop is CSARDVLVNQNIQYF. CDR3 DNA sequence: TGCAGTGCTAGAGATGTGCTAGTGAATCAAAACATTCAGTACTTC. V usage is TRBV20-1 and J usage is TRBJ2-4; no reliable D call. The V and J ends lost 0 bases and 5 bases respectively, with 14 bases between them. CDR3 length: 15 residues. CDR1 DFQATT and CDR2 SNEGSKA come from the germline V gene (reference sequence).

CDR3 loop: CASSLAGGTQYF. The CDR3 DNA is TGTGCCAGCAGCTTAGCAGGGGGTACGCAGTATTTT. V usage is TRBV7-3 and J usage is TRBJ2-3; 7 positions agree with TRBD1. The germline gives CDR1 SGHTA, CDR2 FQGTGA. The CDR3 is made up of 12 amino acids. V was clipped by 2 bases and J by 8 bases; unmatched bases: 1.

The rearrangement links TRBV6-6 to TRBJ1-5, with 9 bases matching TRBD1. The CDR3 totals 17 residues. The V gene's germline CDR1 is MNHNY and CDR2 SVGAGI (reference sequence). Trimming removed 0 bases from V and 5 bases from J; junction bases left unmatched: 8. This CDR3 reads CASSYSGTGRGYQPQHF. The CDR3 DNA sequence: TGTGCCAGCAGTTACTCCGGGACAGGGCGGGGTTATCAGCCCCAGCATTTT.

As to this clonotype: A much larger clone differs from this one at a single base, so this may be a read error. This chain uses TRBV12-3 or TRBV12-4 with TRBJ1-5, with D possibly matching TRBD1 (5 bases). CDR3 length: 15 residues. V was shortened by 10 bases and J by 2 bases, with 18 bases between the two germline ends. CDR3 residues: CANSRASWGNQPQHF. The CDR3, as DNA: TGTGCCAACAGCAGGGCGTCTTGGGGCAATCAGCCCCAGCATTTT.

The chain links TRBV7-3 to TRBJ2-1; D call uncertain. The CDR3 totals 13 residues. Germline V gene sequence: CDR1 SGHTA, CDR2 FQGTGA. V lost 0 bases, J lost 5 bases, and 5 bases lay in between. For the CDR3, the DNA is TGTGCCAGCAGCTTAACGCTAGACAATGAGCAGTTCTTC. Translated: CASSLTLDNEQFF.

CDR3 bases: TGTGCCAGCAGTCCGACAGGGTCCTACGAGCAGTACTTC. Translated: CASSPTGSYEQYF. The chain couples TRBV6-6 to TRBJ2-7, with TRBD1 identical over 7 bases. The CDR3 spans 13 residues. Germline values: CDR1 MNHNY, CDR2 SVGAGI (reference sequence). V was pared by 5 bases and J by 1 base, with 2 bases of the junction left unmatched.

The CDR3 DNA is TGCGCCAGCAGCTTGAGGCCACAGGGGGTCGATGAGCAGTTCTTC. Amino acids: CASSLRPQGVDEQFF. V usage is TRBV5-1 and J usage is TRBJ2-1; 8 bases align to TRBD1. The CDR3 sequence is 15 residues long. The V gene end was trimmed by 1 base and the J gene end by 8 bases; junction bases not matched to a gene: 8. Germline CDR1 and CDR2: SGHRS and YFSETQ.

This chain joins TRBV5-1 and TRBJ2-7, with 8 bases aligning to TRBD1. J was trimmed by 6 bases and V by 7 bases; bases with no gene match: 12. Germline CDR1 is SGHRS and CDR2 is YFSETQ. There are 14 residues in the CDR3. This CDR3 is CASGQGHSPPEQYF. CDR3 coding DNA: TGCGCCAGCGGACAGGGCCATAGCCCGCCCGAGCAGTACTTC.

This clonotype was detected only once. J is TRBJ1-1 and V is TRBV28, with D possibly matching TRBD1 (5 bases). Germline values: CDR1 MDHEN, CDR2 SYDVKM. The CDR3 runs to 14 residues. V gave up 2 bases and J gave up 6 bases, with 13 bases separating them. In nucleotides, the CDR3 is TGTGCCAGCAGTTTAGAGGTCAGGGAGGCTGAAGCTTTCTTT. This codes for CASSLEVREAEAFF.

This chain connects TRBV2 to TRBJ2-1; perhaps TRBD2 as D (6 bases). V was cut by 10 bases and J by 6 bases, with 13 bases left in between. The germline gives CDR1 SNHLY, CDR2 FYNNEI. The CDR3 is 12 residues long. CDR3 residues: CATRGSVNEQFF. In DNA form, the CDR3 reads TGTGCCACTCGGGGGTCTGTCAATGAGCAGTTCTTC. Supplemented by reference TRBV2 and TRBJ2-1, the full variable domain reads EPEVTQTPSHQVTQMGQEVILRCVPISNHLYFYWYRQILGQKVEFLVSFYNNEISEKSEIFDDQFSVERPDGSNFTLKIRSTKLEDSAMYFCATRGSVNEQFFGPGTRLTVL.

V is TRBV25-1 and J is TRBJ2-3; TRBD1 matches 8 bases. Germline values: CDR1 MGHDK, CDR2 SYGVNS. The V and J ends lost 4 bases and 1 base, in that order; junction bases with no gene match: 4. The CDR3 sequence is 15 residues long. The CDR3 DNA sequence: TGTGCCAGCAGTGCAGGACAGGGCGGCACAGATACGCAGTATTTT. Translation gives CASSAGQGGTDTQYF.

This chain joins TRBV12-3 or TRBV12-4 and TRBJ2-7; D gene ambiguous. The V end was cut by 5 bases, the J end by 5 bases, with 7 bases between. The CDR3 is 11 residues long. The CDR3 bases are TGTGCCAGCAGTACCCTAAACGAGCAGTACTTC. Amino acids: CASSTLNEQYF.

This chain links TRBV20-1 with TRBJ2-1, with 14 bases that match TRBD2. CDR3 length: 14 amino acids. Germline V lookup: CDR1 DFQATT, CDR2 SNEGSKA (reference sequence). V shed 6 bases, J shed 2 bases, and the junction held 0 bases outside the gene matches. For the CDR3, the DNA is TGCAGTGCGGGACTAGCGGGAGCCTACAATGAGCAGTTCTTC. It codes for CSAGLAGAYNEQFF.

The CDR3 bases are TGTGCCAGCACCCTAGATAGGTACGAGCAGTACTTC. It yields the protein CASTLDRYEQYF. J is TRBJ2-7 and V is TRBV2; no reliable D call. Trimming pared 7 bases from V and 4 bases from J, leaving 11 bases between. The length of the CDR3 is 12 residues. Germline CDR1 reads SNHLY; CDR2 reads FYNNEI.

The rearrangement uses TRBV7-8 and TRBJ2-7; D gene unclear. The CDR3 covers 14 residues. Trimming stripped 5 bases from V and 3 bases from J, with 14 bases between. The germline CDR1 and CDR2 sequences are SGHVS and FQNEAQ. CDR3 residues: CASSPTRLIYEQYF. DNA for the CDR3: TGTGCCAGCAGCCCTACTCGACTGATCTACGAGCAGTACTTC.

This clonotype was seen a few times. CDR3 in amino acids: CASSPTSGSGGGRETQYF. The CDR3 DNA reads TGTGCCAGCTCACCGACTAGCGGGAGTGGAGGGGGTCGAGAGACCCAGTACTTC. The V and J genes are TRBV18 and TRBJ2-5; 12 bases fit TRBD2. The CDR3 is 18 amino acids. V trimming: 3 bases; J trimming: 4 bases; junction bases outside the gene matches: 12. Looked up from germline, CDR1 is KGHSH and CDR2 is LQKENI.

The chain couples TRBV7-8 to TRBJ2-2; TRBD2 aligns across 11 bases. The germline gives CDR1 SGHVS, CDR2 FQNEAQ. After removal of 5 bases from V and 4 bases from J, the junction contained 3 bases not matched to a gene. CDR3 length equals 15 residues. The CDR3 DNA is TGTGCCAGCAGCGCGACTAGCGGGGTCACCGGGGAGCTGTTTTTT. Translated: CASSATSGVTGELFF.

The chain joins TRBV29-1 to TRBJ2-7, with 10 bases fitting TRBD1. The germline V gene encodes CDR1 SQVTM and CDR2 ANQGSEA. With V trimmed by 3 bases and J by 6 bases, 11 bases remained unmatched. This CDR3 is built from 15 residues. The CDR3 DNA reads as TGCAGCGTTGAGAGGGGGACCGGGACAGGGGTCGAGCAGTACTTC. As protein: CSVERGTGTGVEQYF.